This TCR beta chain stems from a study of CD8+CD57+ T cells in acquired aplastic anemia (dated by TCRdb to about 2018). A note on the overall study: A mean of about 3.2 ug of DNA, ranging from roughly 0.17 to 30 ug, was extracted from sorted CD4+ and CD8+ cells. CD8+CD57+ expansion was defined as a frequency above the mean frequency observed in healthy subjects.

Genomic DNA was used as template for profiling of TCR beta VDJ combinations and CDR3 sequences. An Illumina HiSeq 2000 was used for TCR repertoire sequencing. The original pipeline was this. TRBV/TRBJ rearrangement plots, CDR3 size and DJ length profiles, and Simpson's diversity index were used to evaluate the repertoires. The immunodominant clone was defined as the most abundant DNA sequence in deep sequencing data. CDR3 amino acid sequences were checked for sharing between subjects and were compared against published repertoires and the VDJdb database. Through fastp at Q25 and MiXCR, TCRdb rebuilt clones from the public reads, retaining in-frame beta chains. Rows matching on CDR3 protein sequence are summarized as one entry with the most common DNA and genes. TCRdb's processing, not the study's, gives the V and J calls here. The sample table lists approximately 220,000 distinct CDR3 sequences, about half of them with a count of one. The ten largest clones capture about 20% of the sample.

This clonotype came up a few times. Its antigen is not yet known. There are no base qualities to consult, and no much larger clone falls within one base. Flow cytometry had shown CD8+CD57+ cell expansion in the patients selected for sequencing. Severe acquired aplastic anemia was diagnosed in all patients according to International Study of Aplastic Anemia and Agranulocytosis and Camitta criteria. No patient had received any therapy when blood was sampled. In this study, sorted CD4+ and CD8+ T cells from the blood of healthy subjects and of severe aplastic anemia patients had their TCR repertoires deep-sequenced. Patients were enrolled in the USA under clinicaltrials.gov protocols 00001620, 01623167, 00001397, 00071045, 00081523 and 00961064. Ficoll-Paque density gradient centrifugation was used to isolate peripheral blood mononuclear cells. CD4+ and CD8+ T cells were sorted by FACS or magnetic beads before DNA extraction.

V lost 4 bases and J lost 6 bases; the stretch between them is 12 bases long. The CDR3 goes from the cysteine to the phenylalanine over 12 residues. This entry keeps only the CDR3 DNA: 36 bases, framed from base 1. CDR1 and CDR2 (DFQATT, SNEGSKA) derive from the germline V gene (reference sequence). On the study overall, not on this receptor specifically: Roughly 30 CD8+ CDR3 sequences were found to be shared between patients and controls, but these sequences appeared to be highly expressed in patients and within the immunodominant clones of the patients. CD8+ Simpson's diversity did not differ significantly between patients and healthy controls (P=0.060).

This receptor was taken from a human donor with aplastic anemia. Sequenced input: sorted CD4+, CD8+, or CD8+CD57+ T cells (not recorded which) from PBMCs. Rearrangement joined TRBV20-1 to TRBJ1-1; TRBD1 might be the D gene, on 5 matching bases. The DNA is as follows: TGCAGTGCTATTCAGGGTTTGCCTGAAGCTTTCTTT. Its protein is CSAIQGLPEAFF.